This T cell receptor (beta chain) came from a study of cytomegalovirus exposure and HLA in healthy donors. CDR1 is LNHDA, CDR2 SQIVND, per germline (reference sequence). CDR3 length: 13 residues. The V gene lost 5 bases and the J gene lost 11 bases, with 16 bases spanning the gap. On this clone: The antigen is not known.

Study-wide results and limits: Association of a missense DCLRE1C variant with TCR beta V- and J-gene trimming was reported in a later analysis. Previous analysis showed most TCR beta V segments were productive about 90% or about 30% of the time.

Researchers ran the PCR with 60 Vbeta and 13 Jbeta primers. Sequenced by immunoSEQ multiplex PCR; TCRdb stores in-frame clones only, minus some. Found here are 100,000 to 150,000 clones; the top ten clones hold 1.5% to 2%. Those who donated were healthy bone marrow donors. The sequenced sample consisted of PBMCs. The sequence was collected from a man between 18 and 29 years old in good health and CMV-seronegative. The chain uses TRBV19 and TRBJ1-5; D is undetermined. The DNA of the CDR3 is TGTGCCAGTAGTGGGCGGCCGGAGGTAGCCCAGCATTTT. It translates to CASSGRPEVAQHF.